These T cell receptor beta chains were read from a single sample in a study of T cell responses to AZD1222 COVID-19 vaccine. Here immunoSEQ multiplex PCR was the method, and the copy in TCRdb shows in-frame clones only, minus some. The table lists about 100,000 clones, 70% to 90% of them singletons. The specimen comprised peripheral blood, sampled 28 days after the second AZD1222 dose. These receptors were taken from an adult who received the AZD1222 COVID-19 vaccine. The CDR3 runs from the conserved cysteine through the conserved F or W. D genes are given only for firm matches. Part of the rows lack a size; the others show once, few, many or a class for expanded clones.

j_call	v_call	clone_size	d_call	cdr3_nt	cdr3_aa
TRBJ2-3	TRBV9	-	TRBD1	TGTGCCAGCAGCTCGGACAGGGGGCGCCCAGATACGCAGTATTTT	CASSSDRGRPDTQYF
TRBJ1-1	TRBV14	-	-	TGTGCCAGCAGCCTCTCGGGTCGGGGGTACACTGAAGCTTTCTTT	CASSLSGRGYTEAFF
TRBJ2-5	TRBV7-9	once	TRBD2	TGTGCCAGCAGCTTAGCCGGGACTAGCGGCCAAGAGACCCAGTACTTC	CASSLAGTSGQETQYF
TRBJ2-5	TRBV6-2/TRBV6-3	-	-	TGTGCCAGCAGTTACTCAATAAGAGGGGAGACCCAGTACTTC	CASSYSIRGETQYF
TRBJ2-7	TRBV5-1	-	TRBD1	TGCGCCAGCAGCTGGGGACAGGGTATCGACGAGCAGTACTTC	CASSWGQGIDEQYF
TRBJ1-3	TRBV7-8	once	TRBD1	TGTGCCAGCAGCTTATTGTTCAGGGGGCACAGAAACACCATATATTTT	CASSLLFRGHRNTIYF
TRBJ2-1	TRBV27	-	-	TGTGCCGCCGGAGGTAGGTTAGAGCAGTTCTTC	CAAGGRLEQFF
TRBJ2-7	TRBV24-1	once	TRBD1	TGTGCCACCAGTGAGTCAGGGGGCACCTACGAGCAGTACTTC	CATSESGGTYEQYF
TRBJ2-7	TRBV7-2	-	-	TGTGCCAGCAGCCAAAGGCGTAGCCAGCGGGCGACCTACGAGCAGTACTTC	CASSQRRSQRATYEQYF
TRBJ2-1	TRBV7-9	-	-	TGTGCCAGCAGCCTTACCCCCCCGGGTGAGCAGTTCTTC	CASSLTPPGEQFF
TRBJ2-1	TRBV12-3/TRBV12-4	-	-	TGTGCCAGCAGTTTGGGGGCCCACAATGAGCAGTTCTTC	CASSLGAHNEQFF
TRBJ1-1	TRBV27	-	TRBD1	TGTGCCAGCAGTCTAAACAGGGGGCTAGGGATTACTGAAGCTTTCTTT	CASSLNRGLGITEAFF
TRBJ1-6	TRBV27	-	-	TGTGCCAGCAGCTTTCGGGGGGCACCCCTCCACTTT	CASSFRGAPLHF
TRBJ1-2	TRBV18	-	TRBD1	TGTGCCAGCTCGCGGGACAGACTAAACTATGGCTACACCTTC	CASSRDRLNYGYTF
TRBJ1-4	TRBV6-6	-	-	TGTGCCAGCAGTTACGGACAGACTCAGAATGAAAAACTGTTTTTT	CASSYGQTQNEKLFF
TRBJ2-7	TRBV21-1	-	-	TGTGCCAGCAGCCCCCGCGGCGGGGGAACCTACGAGCAGTACTTC	CASSPRGGGTYEQYF
TRBJ1-5	TRBV7-2	-	-	TGTGCCAGCAGCTTGGAAAGTACCAATCAGCCCCAGCATTTT	CASSLESTNQPQHF
TRBJ1-2	TRBV30	-	-	TGTGCCTGGAGATTTGGCGGATTCTATGGCTACACCTTC	CAWRFGGFYGYTF
TRBJ1-6	TRBV5-6	-	TRBD1	TGTGCCAGCAGCTTGGCCCGTCAGGGGGCGGACAATTCACCCCTCCACTTT	CASSLARQGADNSPLHF
TRBJ2-7	TRBV29-1	-	-	TGCAGCGTTGTTAGGCCGCTCTCCTACGAGCAGTACTTC	CSVVRPLSYEQYF
TRBJ1-1	TRBV29-1	-	-	TGCAGCGGCCTCAGGGGTTGGAGCACTGAAGCTTTCTTT	CSGLRGWSTEAFF
TRBJ1-1	TRBV29-1	-	TRBD1	TGCAGCGTGAACGGGGAACAGGGGGCCAACACTGAAGCTTTCTTT	CSVNGEQGANTEAFF
TRBJ2-2	TRBV9	-	-	TGTGCCAGCAGCGTAGATTTGGCCGGGGAGCTGTTTTTT	CASSVDLAGELFF
TRBJ2-7	TRBV11-1	-	-	TGTGCCAGCAGCTTTAGGGACGACGAGCAGTACTTC	CASSFRDDEQYF
TRBJ2-1	TRBV4-3	-	-	TGCGCCAGCAGCCTTCTACAGGGGAGGGGTGAGCAGTTCTTC	CASSLLQGRGEQFF
TRBJ1-2	TRBV10-3	-	-	TGTGCCATCACCGAAGACACCTACTATGGCTACACCTTC	CAITEDTYYGYTF
TRBJ1-5	TRBV6-2/TRBV6-3	once	-	TGTGCCAGCAGTCCCCGATCCGGGCCCCAGCATTTT	CASSPRSGPQHF
TRBJ2-3	TRBV2	-	TRBD2	TGTGCCAGCAGACCCGGACTAGCACCTGGCACAGATACGCAGTATTTT	CASRPGLAPGTDTQYF
TRBJ2-3	TRBV4-1	-	-	TGCGCCAGCAGCCCCCCTCCCCGGGGGCCGAGCACAGATACGCAGTATTTT	CASSPPPRGPSTDTQYF
TRBJ2-7	TRBV6-5	-	TRBD2	TGTGCCAGCAGTTACAGACTAGCGAGTGACGAGCAGTACTTC	CASSYRLASDEQYF
TRBJ1-5	TRBV19	-	-	TGTGCCAGTAGTATGGTTGGGGGCAGCAATCAGCCCCAGCATTTT	CASSMVGGSNQPQHF